The T cell receptor beta chain under discussion was sequenced for a study of blood T cells in healthy people across ages. Primed by a sample-barcoded 5' primer and a J-beta primer mix, a second PCR proceeded for roughly 7 to 11 cycles. TCRdb passed the 5' RACE reads through MiXCR, listing each CDR3 protein once. This sample yields roughly 800,000 distinct CDR3 sequences, of which approximately 55% are seen a single time; approximately 41% belongs to the top ten. Germline V gene sequence: CDR1 LGHNT, CDR2 FRNRAP. The length of the CDR3 is 11 residues. With 2 bases removed from V and 7 bases from J, the gap between germline ends came to 3 bases. About this clonotype itself: Antigen: not known.

General observations from the study: More naive CD4+ cells and higher diversity were found in long-lived than in aged donors. The fall in TCR beta diversity per million T cells was roughly linear with age. Researchers said unsorted PBMCs prevented a conclusive naive versus antigen-experienced comparison.

This TCR derives from an elderly man in good health. Sequences were obtained from blood. This chain links TRBV12-5 with TRBJ2-1; D remains ambiguous. The CDR3 reads CASGLSNEQFF. CDR3 sequence (DNA): TGTGCTAGTGGTTTGAGTAATGAGCAGTTCTTC.